The clone carrying this T cell receptor beta chain has at least ten counts. The antigen remains undetermined. The sample comes from a study of T cell repertoires in cytomegalovirus infection. The wider study: It was the public TCR beta signatures that indicated both CMV infection and matching HLA type.

CDR3 size: 13 residues. V was trimmed by 7 bases and J by 5 bases, leaving 12 bases between them. CDR1 is LNHDA and CDR2 is SQIVND in the germline V gene (reference sequence). TCRdb fed the reads into MiXCR, producing one record per CDR3 protein. The sample shows fewer than 550,000 distinct CDR3 sequences, 16% of them seen only once. Findings and limits, study-wide: Carriage of CMV together with the relevant HLA was identifiable through cumulative public TCR beta family frequency. CMV-specific TCR beta clonotypes restricted by HLA-C were the ones dominating the ex vivo response.

Sequenced: CD8+ T cells from PBMCs. The chain is built from TRBV19 and TRBJ1-5; TRBD1 is a possible D gene (6 bases). This TCR came from a human donor in good health (CMV status not recorded). Some clones in this sample may be carry-over from other donors' samples. The DNA for the CDR3 is TGTGCCAGTAATACAGGGAGGTATCAGCCCCAGCATTTT. Translating it yields CASNTGRYQPQHF.